The present TCR beta chain was sequenced within a study of T cell repertoires in aging, cancer and after chemotherapy. Study context: Donor ages fell into six groups from 30 or younger up to 70 or older. Whole-study results and caveats: These repertoire data do not allow conclusions about immunological memory after chemotherapy. Healthy donors lost TCR diversity with age mainly through richness, cancer patients through richness and evenness.

TCR beta rearrangements were amplified from peripheral blood genomic DNA. Remarks on this clonotype: Its antigen is unidentified.

Trimming removed 6 bases from V and 0 bases from J, with 11 bases in between. This CDR3 is 15 amino acids long. Germline loops: CDR1 MNHNY, CDR2 SVGAGI (reference sequence). Rearranged V-D-J TRB sequences were amplified with a mixed TRB-A/B primer pool. In TCRdb, the multiplex PCR reads were re-called with MiXCR into one record per CDR3 protein. The data show about 2,000 distinct CDR3 sequences, with around 30% seen just once and about 9.4% held by the top ten. This receptor was identified in a human donor with a solid tumor. The sample taken for sequencing was blood. V gene TRBV6-6 combines with J gene TRBJ2-2; unclear D gene. CDR3 DNA: TGTGCCAGCAGCCGGGCCGATGCGAACACCGGGGAGCTGTTTTTT. It encodes CASSRADANTGELFF.